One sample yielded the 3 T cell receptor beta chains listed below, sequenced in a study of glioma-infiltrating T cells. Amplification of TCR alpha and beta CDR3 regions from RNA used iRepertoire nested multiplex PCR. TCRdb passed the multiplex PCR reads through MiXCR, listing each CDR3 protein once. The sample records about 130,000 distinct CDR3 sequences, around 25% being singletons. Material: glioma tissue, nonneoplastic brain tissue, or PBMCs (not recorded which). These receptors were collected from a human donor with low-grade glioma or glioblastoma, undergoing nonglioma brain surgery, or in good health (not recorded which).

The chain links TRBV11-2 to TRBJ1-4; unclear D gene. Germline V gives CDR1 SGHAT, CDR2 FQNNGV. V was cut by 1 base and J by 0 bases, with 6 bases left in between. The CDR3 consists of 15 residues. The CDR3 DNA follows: TGTGCCAGCAGCTTAGGTTCCACAACTAATGAAAAACTGTTTTTT. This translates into CASSLGSTTNEKLFF.

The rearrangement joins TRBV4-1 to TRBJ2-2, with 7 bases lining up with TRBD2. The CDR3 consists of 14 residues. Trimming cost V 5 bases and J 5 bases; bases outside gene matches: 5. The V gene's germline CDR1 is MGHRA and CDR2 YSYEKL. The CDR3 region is CASSAGLVTGELFF. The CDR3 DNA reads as TGCGCCAGCAGCGCAGGACTAGTGACCGGGGAGCTGTTTTTT.

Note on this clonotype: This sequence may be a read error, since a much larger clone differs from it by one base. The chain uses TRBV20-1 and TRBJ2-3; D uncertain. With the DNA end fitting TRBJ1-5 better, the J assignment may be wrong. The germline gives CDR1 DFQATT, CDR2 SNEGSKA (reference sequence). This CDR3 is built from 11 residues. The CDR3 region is CSARYPNTQHF. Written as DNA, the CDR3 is TGCAGTGCTAGATACCCAAATACGCAGCATTTT.